A selection of T cell receptor beta chains follows, all from one sample in a study of shared clonotypes between healthy human individuals. TCRdb's copy holds only in-frame clones and misses some; the assay was immunoSEQ multiplex PCR. The table records 1,400,000 or so clones, 98% of them present only once. Sequenced input: naive CD4+ T cells sorted from blood. All receptors derive from a man aged 25-45 years in good health. Both conserved end residues are part of each CDR3. Each record gives: J gene, D gene, V gene, clone size, CDR3 DNA, CDR3 protein. D genes are given only for firm matches. Part of the rows lack a size; the others show once, few, many or a class for expanded clones.

J: TRBJ2-3
D: .
V: TRBV27
size: .
DNA: TGTGCCAGCAGCCGGGCGGGGGCGCTTGCAGATACGCAGTATTTT
CDR3: CASSRAGALADTQYF

J: TRBJ1-4
D: .
V: TRBV29-1
size: .
DNA: TGCAGCGTTGTTGTGGCGGGCGAAAAACTGTTTTTT
CDR3: CSVVVAGEKLFF

J: TRBJ2-7
D: TRBD2
V: TRBV7-2
size: .
DNA: TGTGCCAGCAGCAACCCGGGACTAGTACACGAGCAGTACTTC
CDR3: CASSNPGLVHEQYF

J: TRBJ1-2
D: .
V: TRBV2
size: .
DNA: TGTGCCACCAGCGACCGGTTATATGGCTACACCTTC
CDR3: CATSDRLYGYTF

J: TRBJ2-2
D: TRBD1
V: TRBV6-5
size: .
DNA: TGTGCCAGCAGTCCCGACAGGGGGCGGACCGGGGAGCTGTTTTTT
CDR3: CASSPDRGRTGELFF

J: TRBJ1-4
D: .
V: TRBV11-2
size: .
DNA: TGTGCCAGCAGCTTTGGGGGAAATGAAAAACTGTTTTTT
CDR3: CASSFGGNEKLFF

J: TRBJ2-4
D: TRBD1
V: TRBV2
size: .
DNA: TGTGCCAGCAGTGCGGGACAGGGGCTAACCGTAGTCGCCAAAAACATTCAGTACTTC
CDR3: CASSAGQGLTVVAKNIQYF

J: TRBJ1-2
D: .
V: TRBV5-1
size: .
DNA: TGCGCCAGCAGCGGACCTACAGGGAACTATGGCTACACCTTC
CDR3: CASSGPTGNYGYTF

J: TRBJ2-2
D: TRBD2
V: TRBV2
size: .
DNA: TGTGCCAGCAGTGTGGAGTCGTCTGCTAGCGGGAGGGCCGAGAACACCGGGGAGCTGTTTTTT
CDR3: CASSVESSASGRAENTGELFF

J: TRBJ2-7
D: .
V: TRBV6-5
size: .
DNA: TGTGCCAGCAGCCCCCCCGGGAGTAAGTACGAGCAGTACTTC
CDR3: CASSPPGSKYEQYF

J: TRBJ1-5
D: .
V: TRBV27
size: once
DNA: TGTGCCAGCAAAGACGCAAAGACAGGAGGCAATCAGCCCCAGCATTTT
CDR3: CASKDAKTGGNQPQHF

J: TRBJ2-7
D: .
V: TRBV6-1
size: .
DNA: TGTGCCAGCGGCGGTACGGGGCAGGGCATCGAGCAGTACTTC
CDR3: CASGGTGQGIEQYF

J: TRBJ2-7
D: TRBD1
V: TRBV27
size: .
DNA: TGTGCCAGCAGCCTTTGGACAGGGTCAGGGGAGCAGTACTTC
CDR3: CASSLWTGSGEQYF

J: TRBJ1-4
D: TRBD1
V: TRBV10-3
size: once
DNA: TGTGCCATCAGTGAGTCCTACAGGGGAGGTGAAAAACTGTTTTTT
CDR3: CAISESYRGGEKLFF

J: TRBJ1-4
D: .
V: TRBV9
size: .
DNA: TGTGCCAGCAGCAAAGGGGGGGAAAAACTGTTTTTT
CDR3: CASSKGGEKLFF

J: TRBJ2-7
D: .
V: TRBV9
size: .
DNA: TGTGCCAGCAGCCCTGGGTGGGCACAATCCTACGAGCAGTACTTC
CDR3: CASSPGWAQSYEQYF

J: TRBJ2-5
D: TRBD2
V: TRBV19
size: once
DNA: TGTGCCAGTAGTATAGCCGGGACTAGCGTGAAGACCCAGTACTTC
CDR3: CASSIAGTSVKTQYF

J: TRBJ2-7
D: TRBD1
V: TRBV27
size: .
DNA: TGTGCCAGCAGTTCCACAGGGGGCCGGTACGAGCAGTACTTC
CDR3: CASSSTGGRYEQYF

J: TRBJ2-1
D: .
V: TRBV27
size: .
DNA: TGTGCCAGCGGCAGGGAGCCCTACAATGAGCAGTTCTTC
CDR3: CASGREPYNEQFF

J: TRBJ2-7
D: TRBD2
V: TRBV7-9
size: .
DNA: TGTGCCAGCAGCTTATCTCTAGCGGGAGATGTGTACGAGCAGTACTTC
CDR3: CASSLSLAGDVYEQYF

J: TRBJ2-5
D: .
V: TRBV7-2
size: .
DNA: TGTGCCAGCCTGCGTGCACATGGGGAGACCCAGTACTTC
CDR3: CASLRAHGETQYF

J: TRBJ1-1
D: .
V: TRBV5-4
size: .
DNA: TGTGCCAGCAGCTTGATTTTCGACACTGAAGCTTTCTTT
CDR3: CASSLIFDTEAFF

J: TRBJ2-7
D: .
V: TRBV5-1
size: once
DNA: TGCGCCAGCAGCTTGCGACAGGCCGCCCGTGAGCAGTACTTC
CDR3: CASSLRQAAREQYF

J: TRBJ2-1
D: .
V: TRBV30
size: .
DNA: TGTGCCTGGAGTGCGGCAGGGAATGAGCAGTTCTTC
CDR3: CAWSAAGNEQFF

J: TRBJ2-3
D: .
V: TRBV29-1
size: once
DNA: TGCAGCGTTGCCCTTGCGGGCACAGATACGCAGTATTTT
CDR3: CSVALAGTDTQYF

J: TRBJ2-7
D: .
V: TRBV21-1
size: .
DNA: TGTGCCAGCAGCAAAGTAGCTAGCGGGGGACTCCTCTACGAGCAGTACTTC
CDR3: CASSKVASGGLLYEQYF

J: TRBJ1-1
D: .
V: TRBV2
size: .
DNA: TGTGCCAGCAGTATCGACTTGGGGGGAAAAGCTTTCTTT
CDR3: CASSIDLGGKAFF

J: TRBJ2-7
D: .
V: TRBV2
size: .
DNA: TGTGCCAGCAGTGAAGCGCCAGTGGCGAACTCCTACGAGCAGTACTTC
CDR3: CASSEAPVANSYEQYF

J: TRBJ2-1
D: TRBD2
V: TRBV5-4
size: .
DNA: TGTGCCAGCAGCCTTAGCGGGACCCCCTTCAATGAGCAGTTCTTC
CDR3: CASSLSGTPFNEQFF

J: TRBJ2-5
D: TRBD1
V: TRBV5-1
size: .
DNA: TGCGCCAGCAGCTCACCAACCGGGACAGGGGGCTTTGGTGTGACCCAGTACTTC
CDR3: CASSSPTGTGGFGVTQYF

J: TRBJ1-1
D: .
V: TRBV27
size: .
DNA: TGTGCCAGCAGTTTATCGGTAGGACACACCACTGAAGCTTTCTTT
CDR3: CASSLSVGHTTEAFF

J: TRBJ1-4
D: TRBD1
V: TRBV19
size: .
DNA: TGTGCCAGTAGCCCACAGGGGTCTGAAAAACTGTTTTTT
CDR3: CASSPQGSEKLFF

J: TRBJ2-2
D: .
V: TRBV29-1
size: .
DNA: TGCAGCGTAGACACCGGGGAGCTGTTTTTT
CDR3: CSVDTGELFF

J: TRBJ1-4
D: .
V: TRBV15
size: .
DNA: TGTGCCACCAGCAGGGGTCCCAATAATGAAAAACTGTTTTTT
CDR3: CATSRGPNNEKLFF

J: TRBJ1-5
D: .
V: TRBV7-8
size: .
DNA: TGTGCCAGCAGCTTAGCATACAGGGAACCTAATCAGCCCCAGCATTTT
CDR3: CASSLAYREPNQPQHF

J: TRBJ1-3
D: .
V: TRBV10-2
size: .
DNA: TGCGCCAGCGCTCTTTCAAGGTCGGTTGGAAACACCATATATTTT
CDR3: CASALSRSVGNTIYF

J: TRBJ2-3
D: TRBD1
V: TRBV9
size: .
DNA: TGTGCCAGCAGCCTCGGACAGGGTCATATGGATACGCAGTATTTT
CDR3: CASSLGQGHMDTQYF

J: TRBJ2-5
D: TRBD2
V: TRBV6-5
size: .
DNA: TGTGCCAGCAGCCCGGGACTAGCGGGAGCCCCGGAGTACTTC
CDR3: CASSPGLAGAPEYF

J: TRBJ2-3
D: .
V: TRBV6-4
size: once
DNA: TGTGCCAGCAGTTCCGGTACGGGCACAGATACGCAGTATTTT
CDR3: CASSSGTGTDTQYF

J: TRBJ2-1
D: TRBD2
V: TRBV18
size: once
DNA: TGTGCCAGCTCACCTATACTAGCGAGCCACAATGAGCAGTTCTTC
CDR3: CASSPILASHNEQFF

J: TRBJ2-1
D: .
V: TRBV18
size: .
DNA: TGTGCCAGCTCACCATCCCCAGGAGCCTCCTACAATGAGCAGTTCTTC
CDR3: CASSPSPGASYNEQFF

J: TRBJ2-1
D: TRBD1
V: TRBV7-9
size: .
DNA: TGTGCCAGCAGTCGAACCTCCGGGACAGGGGCGGATAATGAGCAGTTCTTC
CDR3: CASSRTSGTGADNEQFF

J: TRBJ2-7
D: .
V: TRBV7-9
size: .
DNA: TGTGCCAGCAGCTTAGAATCTAAGCAGTACTTC
CDR3: CASSLESKQYF

J: TRBJ2-7
D: TRBD2
V: TRBV28
size: .
DNA: TGTGCCAGCAGATCCCTGGGACTAGCGGGACCTCCGGACGAGCAGTACTTC
CDR3: CASRSLGLAGPPDEQYF

J: TRBJ2-1
D: TRBD2
V: TRBV27
size: .
DNA: TGTGCCAGCAGTTTTATCAGCGGGGGCAATGAGCAGTTCTTC
CDR3: CASSFISGGNEQFF

J: TRBJ2-1
D: .
V: TRBV5-5
size: .
DNA: TGTGCCAGCAGCTCCAATGGTTTAGCGGAGGACAATGAGCAGTTCTTC
CDR3: CASSSNGLAEDNEQFF

J: TRBJ2-2
D: TRBD1
V: TRBV27
size: once
DNA: TGTGCCAGCTCTTTTTCCGGGACAGGGGTGAACACCGGGGAGCTGTTTTTT
CDR3: CASSFSGTGVNTGELFF

J: TRBJ2-7
D: TRBD1
V: TRBV6-5
size: .
DNA: TGTGCCAGCAGTGACAGGGGGAGGTACGAGCAGTACTTC
CDR3: CASSDRGRYEQYF

J: TRBJ1-2
D: .
V: TRBV28
size: .
DNA: TGTGCCAGCAGACCGGACAGAGCCTATGGCTACACCTTC
CDR3: CASRPDRAYGYTF

J: TRBJ1-5
D: .
V: TRBV27
size: .
DNA: TGTGCCAGCAGTTCGGGGACGTCGGGGAAGGTGCCCCAGCATTTT
CDR3: CASSSGTSGKVPQHF

J: TRBJ1-1
D: .
V: TRBV25-1
size: .
DNA: TGTGCCAGCAGTGACAAGCTGAACACTGAAGCTTTCTTT
CDR3: CASSDKLNTEAFF

J: TRBJ2-5
D: .
V: TRBV6-4
size: .
DNA: TGTGCCAGCCGAAACCGAATCGTGGAGACCCAGTACTTC
CDR3: CASRNRIVETQYF

J: TRBJ2-7
D: .
V: TRBV18
size: .
DNA: TGTGCCAGCTCACCTGGTAGGGACTACGAGCAGTACTTC
CDR3: CASSPGRDYEQYF

J: TRBJ2-1
D: TRBD2
V: TRBV19
size: .
DNA: TGTGCCACTAGCGGGAGGGTCTACAATGAGCAGTTCTTC
CDR3: CATSGRVYNEQFF

J: TRBJ2-6
D: .
V: TRBV14
size: .
DNA: TGTGCCAGCAGCCAGGGTCTCATACGGGACGACTTCCCTGGGGCCAACGTCCTGACTTTC
CDR3: CASSQGLIRDDFPGANVLTF

J: TRBJ1-1
D: .
V: TRBV19
size: .
DNA: TGTGCTAGTAGGACCTTAGGGGGAACTGAAGCTTTCTTT
CDR3: CASRTLGGTEAFF

J: TRBJ2-2
D: TRBD1
V: TRBV7-7
size: .
DNA: TGTGCTAGCAGCCGACAGGGTCCCGGGGAGCTGTTTTTT
CDR3: CASSRQGPGELFF

J: TRBJ2-7
D: TRBD1
V: TRBV28
size: once
DNA: TGTGCCAGCAGCACTACCGGGACAGGATTCTACGAGCAGTACTTC
CDR3: CASSTTGTGFYEQYF

J: TRBJ1-1
D: .
V: TRBV6-6
size: .
DNA: TGTGCCAGCAGTAAAAAGGGACCTGTCACTGAAGCTTTCTTT
CDR3: CASSKKGPVTEAFF

J: TRBJ2-7
D: .
V: TRBV9
size: .
DNA: TGTGCCAGCAGCTCTTCGGGACAATCCTACGAGCAGTACTTC
CDR3: CASSSSGQSYEQYF